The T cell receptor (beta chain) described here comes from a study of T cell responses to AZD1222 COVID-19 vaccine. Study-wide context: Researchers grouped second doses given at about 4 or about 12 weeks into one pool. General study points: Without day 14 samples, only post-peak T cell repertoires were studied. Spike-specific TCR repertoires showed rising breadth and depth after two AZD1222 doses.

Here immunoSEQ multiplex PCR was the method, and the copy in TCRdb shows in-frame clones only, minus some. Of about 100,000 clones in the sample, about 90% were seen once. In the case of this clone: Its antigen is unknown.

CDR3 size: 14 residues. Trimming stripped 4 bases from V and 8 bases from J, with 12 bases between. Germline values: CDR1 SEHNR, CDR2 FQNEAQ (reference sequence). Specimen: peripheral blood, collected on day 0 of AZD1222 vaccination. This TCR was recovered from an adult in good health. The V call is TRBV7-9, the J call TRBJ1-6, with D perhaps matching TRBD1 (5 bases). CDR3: CASSWGRVDSPLHF. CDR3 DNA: TGTGCCAGCAGCTGGGGCAGGGTTGATTCACCCCTCCACTTT.